These T cell receptor beta chains were read from a single sample in a study of blood T cell repertoires in COVID-19. Measured with immunoSEQ multiplex PCR; TCRdb has only the in-frame clones, and not every one. The data hold approximately 440,000 clones, with less than 95% observed a single time. Input material: PBMCs or T cells enriched from blood (not recorded which). These receptors were taken from a man aged 18-30 years who had recovered from COVID-19. Both conserved end residues are part of each CDR3. Fields, in order: CDR3 protein, CDR3 DNA, J gene, V gene, D gene, clone size, CDR3 length. D genes are given only for firm matches. Clone size is given for some rows only: seen once, a few or many times, or a class if the clone is expanded.

CASSLTGLGNSPLHF	TGTGCCAGCAGCTTAACAGGGTTGGGGAATTCACCCCTCCACTTT	TRBJ1-6	TRBV7-9	-	-	15
CASSMGIGEYDEQFF	TGTGCCAGTAGTATGGGTATCGGGGAATATGATGAGCAGTTCTTC	TRBJ2-1	TRBV19	-	-	15
CASTEAGITNEKLFF	TGTGCCAGCACCGAAGCAGGGATTACTAATGAAAAACTGTTTTTT	TRBJ1-4	TRBV28	-	-	15
CASSEIGGNQPQHF	TGTGCCAGCAGTGAGATAGGGGGCAATCAGCCCCAGCATTTT	TRBJ1-5	TRBV11-2	-	-	14
CASSSGGVRLLNTEAFF	TGTGCCAGCAGCTCGGGGGGGGTTCGGTTACTGAACACTGAAGCTTTCTTT	TRBJ1-1	TRBV5-4	-	-	17
CASSDGSNYGYTF	TGTGCCAGCAGTGACGGCTCTAACTATGGCTACACCTTC	TRBJ1-2	TRBV6-4	-	-	13
CASRWGIDSEQFF	TGCGCCAGCAGGTGGGGCATCGACTCTGAGCAGTTCTTC	TRBJ2-1	TRBV5-1	-	-	13
CASTIAPGSYNEQFF	TGTGCCAGTACGATTGCCCCGGGGAGCTACAATGAGCAGTTCTTC	TRBJ2-1	TRBV19	-	few	15
CASSLNPQGQETQYF	TGCGCCAGCAGCTTGAATCCCCAGGGCCAAGAGACCCAGTACTTC	TRBJ2-5	TRBV5-1	-	-	15
CASSTEGGTQYF	TGTGCCAGCAGTACCGAAGGGGGGACCCAGTACTTC	TRBJ2-5	TRBV6-5	-	-	12
CASTPGGRGLTGANVLTF	TGTGCCAGCACCCCCGGAGGCAGGGGGCTAACTGGGGCCAACGTCCTGACTTTC	TRBJ2-6	TRBV5-4	TRBD1	-	18
CASSPNGAQLSGNTIYF	TGTGCCAGCTCACCAAATGGGGCACAACTCTCTGGAAACACCATATATTTT	TRBJ1-3	TRBV18	-	-	17
CASSQGLAFNTGELFF	TGTGCCAGCAGCCAAGGGCTAGCCTTTAACACCGGGGAGCTGTTTTTT	TRBJ2-2	TRBV3-1/TRBV3-2	-	-	16
CASSSQTPGLGGYTF	TGTGCCAGCAGCTCCCAAACGCCGGGACTTGGCGGCTACACCTTC	TRBJ1-2	TRBV5-4	-	-	15
CASSFFGAATYNEQFF	TGTGCCAGCAGCTTTTTTGGAGCCGCTACCTACAATGAGCAGTTCTTC	TRBJ2-1	TRBV5-5	-	once	16
CASSLGDEQYF	TGCGCCAGCAGCTTGGGCGACGAGCAGTACTTC	TRBJ2-7	TRBV5-1	-	-	11
CASSQEGATNEKLFF	TGTGCCAGCAGCCAAGAGGGAGCAACTAATGAAAAACTGTTTTTT	TRBJ1-4	TRBV4-2	-	-	15
CASLGSWGQGVRATGELFF	TGTGCCAGCCTAGGTAGTTGGGGACAGGGGGTGAGGGCCACCGGGGAGCTGTTTTTT	TRBJ2-2	TRBV27	TRBD1	-	19
CASSLGLGTSGGNEQFF	TGTGCCAGCAGCTTGGGTTTGGGGACTAGCGGAGGTAATGAGCAGTTCTTC	TRBJ2-1	TRBV5-4	TRBD2	-	17
CASSFGVANTEAFF	TGTGCCAGCAGTTTCGGGGTGGCGAATACTGAAGCTTTCTTT	TRBJ1-1	TRBV27	-	-	14
CASSLTENYGYTF	TGTGCCAGCTCACTGACAGAGAACTATGGCTACACCTTC	TRBJ1-2	TRBV18	-	-	13
CASSSKSRQQGSGFF	TGTGCCAGCAGTTCGAAAAGTCGACAACAGGGGTCTGGCTTCTTC	TRBJ2-1	TRBV27	TRBD1	-	15
CASSWRGLRAEAFF	TGTGCCAGCAGTTGGAGGGGGCTTCGAGCTGAAGCTTTCTTT	TRBJ1-1	TRBV27	TRBD1	-	14
CASSQDGQGNSPLHF	TGCGCCAGCAGCCAAGATGGCCAGGGGAATTCACCCCTCCACTTT	TRBJ1-6	TRBV4-1	-	-	15
CASSVVPGIGGRTEAFF	TGTGCCAGCAGCGTAGTGCCAGGGATCGGCGGTAGGACTGAAGCTTTCTTT	TRBJ1-1	TRBV9	-	once	17
CASSGGFLAGGNEQFF	TGTGCCAGCAGCGGGGGGTTTTTAGCGGGAGGGAATGAGCAGTTCTTC	TRBJ2-1	TRBV5-8	TRBD2	few	16
CASSTEGQPYEQYF	TGTGCCAGCAGTACCGAGGGACAGCCCTACGAGCAGTACTTC	TRBJ2-7	TRBV5-8	TRBD1	-	14
CASSDGLAKNIQYF	TGTGCCAGTAGTGATGGCTTGGCCAAAAACATTCAGTACTTC	TRBJ2-4	TRBV19	-	-	14
CASSDSTIGSTEAFF	TGTGCCAGCAGTGACTCCACTATCGGGTCCACTGAAGCTTTCTTT	TRBJ1-1	TRBV6-5	-	-	15
CASTGGSDRANVLTF	TGTGCCAGCACAGGGGGAAGTGATAGGGCCAACGTCCTGACTTTC	TRBJ2-6	TRBV2	TRBD1	-	15
CASSLFSGTSGRAQYF	TGTGCCAGCAGTTTATTTAGCGGGACATCGGGGAGGGCCCAGTACTTC	TRBJ2-5	TRBV3-1/TRBV3-2	TRBD2	-	16
CASSPGLGSTDTQYF	TGTGCCAGCAGCCCGGGACTAGGGTCCACAGATACGCAGTATTTT	TRBJ2-3	TRBV2	TRBD2	-	15
CASSFTVSGTEAFF	TGCGCCAGCAGCTTCACTGTGTCCGGCACTGAAGCTTTCTTT	TRBJ1-1	TRBV5-1	-	-	14
CASSGGRGNEQFF	TGTGCCAGCAGTGGCGGGAGGGGGAATGAGCAGTTCTTC	TRBJ2-1	TRBV12-3/TRBV12-4	TRBD2	-	13
CAIRKTGNTEAFF	TGTGCCATCCGAAAGACGGGGAACACTGAAGCTTTCTTT	TRBJ1-1	TRBV10-3	-	few	13
CSVGLAEKYNEQFF	TGCAGCGTTGGCCTAGCCGAGAAGTACAATGAGCAGTTCTTC	TRBJ2-1	TRBV29-1	-	once	14
CASSLGVGSYEQYF	TGTGCCAGCAGCTTAGGCGTCGGCTCCTACGAGCAGTACTTC	TRBJ2-7	TRBV7-2	-	-	14
CASSLEETQYF	TGTGCCAGCAGTTTGGAGGAGACCCAGTACTTC	TRBJ2-5	TRBV28	-	-	11
CASSFGAGTQYF	TGTGCCAGCAGCTTTGGAGCGGGGACGCAGTATTTT	TRBJ2-3	TRBV7-8	TRBD2	-	12
CASSLNGMGNYGYTF	TGTGCCAGCAGCTTAAACGGGATGGGGAACTATGGCTACACCTTC	TRBJ1-2	TRBV7-9	-	-	15
CASNFQRTMNTEAFF	TGTGCCAGCAATTTCCAGCGGACGATGAACACTGAAGCTTTCTTT	TRBJ1-1	TRBV6-5	-	-	15